The rows below give T cell receptor beta chains drawn from one sample of a study of CD8+CD57+ T cells in acquired aplastic anemia. MiXCR, run by TCRdb on the reads, gives a single entry per CDR3 protein. The table has 250,000 to 300,000 distinct CDR3 sequences, 56% seen once; the top ten hold around 8%. The sequencing sample was made of sorted CD4+, CD8+, or CD8+CD57+ T cells (not recorded which) from PBMCs. The receptors stem from a human donor with severe aplastic anemia or a healthy control (not recorded which). Both conserved end residues are part of each CDR3. Each record gives: D gene, CDR3 length, V gene, clone size, J gene, CDR3 protein, CDR3 DNA. D genes are given only for firm matches. Rows give clone size only sometimes, using once, few, many, or a class for an expanded clone.

>.|14|TRBV19|.|TRBJ2-5
CASSMTAQLETQYF
TGTGCCAGTAGTATGACAGCGCAACTGGAGACCCAGTACTTC
>.|13|TRBV15|few|TRBJ2-7
CASARDTSYEQYF
TGTGCCAGCGCTCGGGACACCTCCTACGAGCAGTACTTC
>.|13|TRBV7-9|.|TRBJ2-7
CASSPRVSHEQYF
TGTGCCAGCAGCCCGCGAGTGTCCCACGAGCAGTACTTC
>TRBD1|14|TRBV20-1|.|TRBJ2-2
CSAQGQGNTGELFF
TGCAGTGCTCAGGGACAGGGTAACACCGGGGAGCTGTTTTTT
>.|13|TRBV25-1|.|TRBJ1-3
CATTSISGNTIYF
TGTGCCACCACCTCTATCTCTGGAAACACCATATATTTT
>TRBD1|13|TRBV11-2|many|TRBJ1-2
CASSSGTGNGYTF
TGTGCCAGCAGCTCCGGGACAGGGAACGGCTACACCTTC
>TRBD1|17|TRBV29-1|few|TRBJ1-1
CSVVVGGGQGGITEAFF
TGCAGCGTTGTTGTTGGGGGAGGACAGGGAGGAATCACTGAAGCTTTCTTT
>.|16|TRBV7-8|.|TRBJ2-5
CASSLGTGYLEKAQYF
TGTGCCAGCAGCTTAGGTACAGGCTACTTAGAGAAGGCCCAGTACTTC
>.|13|TRBV20-1|few|TRBJ2-7
CSAPPGFTREQYF
TGCAGTGCTCCGCCGGGGTTCACTCGGGAGCAGTACTTC
>.|15|TRBV7-2|.|TRBJ1-6
CASRRTGDPNSPLHF
TGTGCCAGCAGAAGGACGGGTGACCCTAATTCACCCCTCCACTTT
>.|15|TRBV6-5|few|TRBJ1-3
CASTKYKLSGNTIYF
TGTGCCAGCACGAAATATAAACTCTCTGGAAACACCATATATTTT
>.|15|TRBV24-1|.|TRBJ2-2
CATSDPGANTGELFF
TGTGCCACCAGTGACCCAGGGGCGAACACCGGGGAGCTGTTTTTT
>.|17|TRBV12-3/TRBV12-4|many|TRBJ1-6
CASSSSLTATYNSPLHF
TGTGCCAGCAGTTCGAGTTTGACAGCCACCTATAATTCACCCCTCCACTTT
>TRBD2|15|TRBV2|.|TRBJ2-1
CASRPLAGENNEQFF
TGTGCCAGCAGGCCACTAGCGGGAGAGAACAATGAGCAGTTCTTC
>.|14|TRBV9|many|TRBJ1-2
CASSDSGLGYGYTF
TGTGCCAGCAGCGACTCTGGGCTAGGGTATGGCTACACCTTC
>.|17|TRBV2|.|TRBJ2-2
CASRGLVGVADTGELFF
TGTGCCAGCAGGGGTTTAGTAGGGGTGGCCGACACCGGGGAGCTGTTTTTT
>TRBD1|15|TRBV4-3|.|TRBJ2-7
CASSQDRTGAYEQYF
TGCGCCAGCAGCCAAGACCGGACAGGGGCCTACGAGCAGTACTTC
>TRBD1|19|TRBV15|.|TRBJ2-7
CATSRDNTGGQGQIHEQYF
TGTGCCACCAGCAGAGATAACACCGGGGGACAGGGGCAAATCCACGAGCAGTACTTC
>TRBD1|13|TRBV2|many|TRBJ1-2
CASRDRGTYGYTF
TGTGCCAGCAGGGACAGGGGGACCTATGGCTACACCTTC
>.|14|TRBV5-1|.|TRBJ2-7
CASSLAGSEYEQYF
TGCGCCAGCAGCTTGGCCGGCAGTGAGTACGAGCAGTACTTC
>TRBD1|16|TRBV20-1|.|TRBJ1-6
CSASPGDRGTHSPLHF
TGCAGTGCTAGCCCCGGGGACAGGGGAACCCACTCCCCCCTCCACTTT
>.|14|TRBV7-2|many|TRBJ1-1
CASSNPDTNTEAFF
TGTGCCAGCAGCAATCCGGACACAAACACTGAAGCTTTCTTT
>.|15|TRBV7-9|many|TRBJ2-7
CASSLEGREHYEQYF
TGTGCCAGCAGCTTAGAGGGCAGGGAACACTACGAGCAGTACTTC
>TRBD2|17|TRBV7-9|few|TRBJ2-7
CASSLGGEGPSSYEQYF
TGTGCCAGCAGCTTAGGTGGGGAGGGACCAAGCTCCTACGAGCAGTACTTC
>TRBD1|14|TRBV19|few|TRBJ1-6
CASTEGQGRSPLHF
TGTGCCAGTACGGAGGGACAGGGGCGATCACCCCTCCACTTT
>.|13|TRBV5-1|many|TRBJ1-1
CASSFGVSGVAFF
TGCGCCAGCAGCTTCGGAGTTTCAGGGGTTGCTTTCTTT
>.|14|TRBV5-1|.|TRBJ2-3
CASGKTGRTDTQYF
TGCGCCAGCGGAAAGACGGGCCGCACAGATACGCAGTATTTT
>TRBD1|16|TRBV6-6|many|TRBJ1-1
CASSYSTGWGNTEAFF
TGTGCCAGCAGTTACTCGACAGGGTGGGGGAACACTGAAGCTTTCTTT
>.|12|TRBV19|once|TRBJ2-5
CASSQLQETQYF
TGTGCCAGTAGTCAGTTACAAGAGACCCAGTACTTC
>TRBD1|18|TRBV15|.|TRBJ2-3
CATSSSRSGQGLTDTQYF
TGTGCCACCAGCAGCTCCAGGTCGGGACAGGGGTTGACAGATACGCAGTATTTT
>.|12|TRBV10-1|.|TRBJ2-5
CASSPAQETQYF
TGTGCCAGCAGTCCCGCTCAAGAGACCCAGTACTTC
>.|19|TRBV7-6|.|TRBJ2-7
CASSLADRGANSFSYEQYF
TGTGCCAGCAGCTTAGCGGATAGAGGGGCCAACTCATTCTCCTACGAGCAGTACTTC
>TRBD2|18|TRBV5-1|once|TRBJ2-1
CASSSGRGESYSYNEQFF
TGCGCCAGCAGCTCCGGCCGGGGGGAGAGCTACTCCTACAATGAGCAGTTCTTC
>TRBD1|14|TRBV24-1|.|TRBJ1-5
CATQGQGSNQPQHF
TGTGCCACCCAGGGACAGGGAAGCAATCAGCCCCAGCATTTT
>.|15|TRBV2|.|TRBJ1-5
CASRGATVANQPQHF
TGTGCCAGCAGGGGGGCGACAGTCGCCAATCAGCCCCAGCATTTT
>.|14|TRBV29-1|.|TRBJ1-1
CSVEESRVDTEAFF
TGCAGCGTTGAAGAGAGCAGGGTGGACACTGAAGCTTTCTTT
>TRBD1|14|TRBV3-1|once|TRBJ2-1
CASSQPTGWAEQFF
TGTGCCAGCAGCCAACCGACAGGGTGGGCTGAGCAGTTCTTC
>.|11|TRBV28|many|TRBJ1-2
CASSLQDGYTF
TGTGCCAGCAGTTTACAGGATGGCTACACCTTC
>TRBD1|16|TRBV28|.|TRBJ2-3
CASSSTRGHGTDTQYF
TGTGCCAGCAGTTCAACCAGGGGGCATGGCACAGATACGCAGTATTTT
>.|13|TRBV11-2|.|TRBJ2-1
CASSTREMNEQFF
TGTGCCAGCAGCACAAGAGAAATGAATGAGCAGTTCTTC
>.|14|TRBV9|.|TRBJ1-1
CASSASGGGTEAFF
TGTGCCAGCAGCGCCAGTGGGGGGGGCACTGAAGCTTTCTTT